This TCR beta chain was profiled in a study of blood T cell repertoires in COVID-19. Study details: Samples of COVID-19 (acute and convalescent) were obtained from the United States, Italy and Spain.

Here immunoSEQ multiplex PCR was the method, and the copy in TCRdb shows in-frame clones only, minus some. Of about 220,000 clones listed, approximately 88% were seen once; the top ten hold 2.5%. Assignments of participants to cohorts depended upon their own reported clinical history. CDR1 and CDR2 (germline): MGHRA, YSYEKL. The CDR3 totals 15 residues. The V and J ends lost 0 bases and 7 bases respectively, with 15 bases between them. The sequence came from a woman aged 40-49 years with acute COVID-19. Sequenced: PBMCs or T cells enriched from blood (not recorded which). V usage is TRBV4-1 and J usage is TRBJ2-5; D may be TRBD2 (5 bases). The CDR3 DNA reads as TGCGCCAGCAGCCAAGAACCCCAGCGGTCCAGGACCCAGTACTTC. It yields the protein CASSQEPQRSRTQYF.